The rows below give T cell receptor beta chains drawn from one sample of a study of blood T cell repertoires in COVID-19. The table came from immunoSEQ multiplex PCR; TCRdb's copy has only in-frame clones and leaves some out. The table shows 31,000 or so clones, with 90% occurring only once. Sequenced: peripheral blood. These receptors were collected from a man aged 55 to 69 with active COVID-19. CDR3s leave out the opening cysteine and the closing phenylalanine or tryptophan. A D gene is named only where the DNA matches it firmly. Where a row states a size, it is once, few, many or the class of an expanded clone; other rows omit it.

J,size,V,D,CDR3
TRBJ2-5,.,TRBV11-1,TRBD1,ASAKGQGQETQY
TRBJ1-2,once,TRBV25-1,TRBD1,ASSEYRTGGVQSYGYT
TRBJ1-4,once,TRBV28,.,ASSLSATGEKLF
TRBJ1-4,.,TRBV4-1,.,ASGRLGTSEKLF
TRBJ2-5,.,TRBV10-3,.,AINRGRGETQY
TRBJ1-5,.,TRBV29-1,TRBD1,SVRAGGHQPQH
TRBJ1-5,.,TRBV19,.,ASSIDQIQPQH
TRBJ2-5,.,TRBV19,.,ASSQARGETQY
TRBJ2-3,.,TRBV5-4,TRBD2,ATSLGLAGGDTQY
TRBJ1-3,.,TRBV15,TRBD1,ATSRGGQAGNTIY
TRBJ2-3,.,TRBV19,.,ASSGGGSTDTQY
TRBJ2-3,.,TRBV7-7,TRBD2,ASSPSGNTDTQY
TRBJ1-4,.,TRBV21-1,.,ASTLHPRQGKCEKLF
TRBJ2-3,.,TRBV9,.,ASSGYGAGAVGNTDTQY
TRBJ1-6,few,TRBV13,.,ASSLGDSVSPLH
TRBJ1-2,.,TRBV6-5,TRBD1,ASSEGQGNGYT
TRBJ2-2,.,TRBV5-1,.,ASSPGTLDGELF
TRBJ2-3,.,TRBV3-1/TRBV3-2,TRBD2,ASSQGLAGDTQY
TRBJ2-7,.,TRBV5-4,TRBD2,AAGRGTAGGLYEQY
TRBJ2-2,.,TRBV4-1,.,ASSQEPARANTGELF
TRBJ1-2,.,TRBV19,.,ATTSGVVEVYGYT
TRBJ2-3,once,TRBV28,.,ASSSRDTQY
TRBJ2-1,.,TRBV19,TRBD1,ASSIQGAGNEQF
TRBJ1-2,.,TRBV5-1,.,ASSPTGTPKDRGYT
TRBJ2-1,.,TRBV1,.,TSSQGLAGGHNNEQF
TRBJ1-5,.,TRBV7-8,TRBD1,ASSRDRGHQPQH
TRBJ1-2,once,TRBV19,.,ARLAVGYT
TRBJ2-6,once,TRBV3-1/TRBV3-2,.,ASSLAGQSSGANVLT
TRBJ1-5,.,TRBV24-1,.,ATSDSTRGGRNQPQH
TRBJ1-2,.,TRBV12-3/TRBV12-4,.,ASSTSYYGYT
TRBJ2-3,.,TRBV20-1,.,SASPADTQY
TRBJ1-3,once,TRBV27,TRBD1,ASSPRTGRDTIY
TRBJ1-5,.,TRBV9,.,ASSVPGHLNQPQH
TRBJ2-1,.,TRBV5-1,.,ASSLVAGAFNEQF
TRBJ2-1,.,TRBV7-3,.,ASSSSRHEQF
TRBJ1-1,once,TRBV7-9,.,ASSLNTAHVEAF
TRBJ1-6,few,TRBV28,.,ASSFVGLSALH
TRBJ2-7,few,TRBV5-1,.,ASSLDLRTSYEQY
TRBJ1-1,few,TRBV12-3/TRBV12-4,.,ASSLAWNTEAF
TRBJ1-5,.,TRBV11-2,TRBD1,ASSLEGAHQPQH
TRBJ2-3,.,TRBV10-3,TRBD2,ATLAGSTDTQY
TRBJ1-3,.,TRBV5-5,.,ASRRAAVTSGNTIY
TRBJ2-5,once,TRBV28,TRBD1,ASSSPTGGQQETQY
TRBJ2-1,.,TRBV7-6,.,ASSPPRTYNEQF
TRBJ1-6,.,TRBV3-1/TRBV3-2,TRBD1,ASSLGQGNSPLH
TRBJ1-4,few,TRBV3-1/TRBV3-2,.,ASSQGRANEKLF
TRBJ1-4,.,TRBV5-4,.,ASSTKTGLNEKLF
TRBJ2-7,once,TRBV9,.,ASSVGIDSTYEQY
TRBJ2-7,.,TRBV11-2,TRBD2,ASSTSGGTHEQY
TRBJ1-2,.,TRBV9,TRBD1,ASSVVQGDGYT
TRBJ1-5,.,TRBV18,TRBD1,ASSQGTGTGAGQPQH
TRBJ1-6,.,TRBV11-2,TRBD1,ASSSDRDSNSPLH
TRBJ1-2,.,TRBV21-1,.,ASSNGAGYSSDGYT
TRBJ2-1,few,TRBV6-2/TRBV6-3,.,ASSRPLADEQF
TRBJ2-7,.,TRBV14,TRBD1,ASSQTGGLVNEQY
TRBJ2-3,.,TRBV25-1,TRBD2,ASSQAGGHTDTQY